These 7 T cell receptor beta chains originate from one sample sequenced in a study of cytomegalovirus exposure and HLA in healthy donors. Primers: 60 Vbeta forward and 13 Jbeta reverse. Assay used: immunoSEQ multiplex PCR; TCRdb lists only in-frame clones, some missing. The table lists around 100,000 clones, 70% to 80% of them singletons, with more than 4.5% in the top ten. The sequenced sample consisted of PBMCs. The receptors here all came from a woman under 30 in good health and CMV-seropositive.

The J gene is TRBJ2-7, the V gene TRBV4-3; 9 nucleotides align to TRBD1. CDR1 is LGHNA and CDR2 is YSLEER in the germline V gene. V lost 0 bases, J lost 3 bases, and 3 bases stayed unmatched. The CDR3 runs 15 residues. For the CDR3, the DNA is TGCGCCAGCAGCCAAGATGAGACAGGGGGCTACGAGCAGTACTTC. Its translation: CASSQDETGGYEQYF.

This sequence joins TRBV6-4 and TRBJ2-2; 9 bases fit TRBD1. CDR1 is MRHNA, CDR2 SNTAGT, per germline. The ends lost 8 bases at V and 7 bases at J; junction bases unmatched: 8. This CDR3 spans 14 amino acids. DNA of the CDR3: TGTGCCAGCGGGACAGGGCGCGAGAACGGGGAGCTGTTTTTT. Protein product: CASGTGRENGELFF.

This clone came up a few times. The V and J genes are TRBV30 and TRBJ1-4; D not resolved. The CDR3 consists of 19 residues. V was trimmed by 1 base and J by 0 bases, leaving 21 bases between them. Germline values: CDR1 GTSNPN, CDR2 SVGIG (reference sequence). The CDR3, as DNA: TGTGCCTGGAGTGGTCGGGTCTCGTATTCAGCGGCAACTAATGAAAAACTGTTTTTT. It yields the protein CAWSGRVSYSAATNEKLFF. The whole variable domain, remainder taken from reference TRBV30 and TRBJ1-4, is SQTIHQWPATLVQPVGSPLSLECTVEGTSNPNLYWYRQAAGRGLQLLFYSVGIGQISSEVPQNLSASRPQDRQFILSSKKLLLSDSGFYLCAWSGRVSYSAATNEKLFFGSGTQLSVL.

This sequence joins TRBV5-5 and TRBJ2-7, with 10 positions matching TRBD1. The CDR3 runs 15 residues. The trim removed 3 bases at V and 2 bases at J, leaving 5 bases unmatched. Germline CDR1 SGHKS, CDR2 YYEKEE (reference sequence). CDR3 in DNA: TGTGCCAGCAGCTGGACGGACAGGGGGGCCTACGAGCAGTACTTC. Residues: CASSWTDRGAYEQYF. Full variable domain (remainder filled in from reference TRBV5-5 and TRBJ2-7): DAGVTQSPTHLIKTRGQQVTLRCSPISGHKSVSWYQQVLGQGPQFIFQYYEKEERGRGNFPDRFSARQFPNYSSELNVNALLLGDSALYLCASSWTDRGAYEQYFGPGTRLTVT.

V and J are TRBV30 and TRBJ2-7, with a possible D match to TRBD1 (8 bases). The CDR3 is 15 residues long. CDR1 is GTSNPN, CDR2 SVGIG, per germline (reference sequence). Trimming stripped 5 bases from V and 1 base from J, with 18 bases between. CDR3 DNA sequence: TGTGCCTGGCAGGGGGCAGAGCGGGGATCCTACGAGCAGTACTTC. This encodes CAWQGAERGSYEQYF.

This clone was seen more than once but under ten times. The chain carries TRBV4-1 and TRBJ1-6; D is unclear. CDR1 is MGHRA, CDR2 YSYEKL, per germline. The V and J ends lost 5 bases and 3 bases respectively, with 11 bases between them. This CDR3 region has 15 residues. In nucleotides, the CDR3 is TGCGCCAGCAGCGGCGGAGGGAGCTATAATTCACCCCTCCACTTT. This codes for CASSGGGSYNSPLHF.

This chain uses TRBV5-6 with TRBJ2-7; D is possibly TRBD2 (5 bases). This CDR3 contains 14 residues. Trimming left V 0 bases short and J 4 bases short, with 11 bases between. CDR1 is SGHDT and CDR2 is YYEEEE in the germline V gene. CDR3 sequence: CASSLDRDPYEQYF. CDR3 nucleotide sequence: TGTGCCAGCAGCTTGGACCGGGATCCTTACGAGCAGTACTTC.